A single sample gave rise to the 17 T cell receptor beta chains below, sequenced in a study of memory CD4+ T cells and cytomegalovirus serostatus. The sort gate was single viable CD3+CD4+CD8-CD45RO+ cells for memory CD4+ T cells. The data were produced by immunoSEQ multiplex PCR, yet TCRdb's version contains in-frame clones alone and is incomplete. The table records some 59,000 clones, 82% of them present only once. The sample was memory CD4+ T cells from blood. The receptors shown here come from an adult in good health and CMV-seronegative.

In this sample, this clone turned up once. In the same sample, other DNA sequences code for this CDR3. This chain uses TRBV7-9 with TRBJ2-7, with D hard to call. The V end lost 5 bases, the J end lost 0 bases, and 11 bases lay between the germline ends. The CDR3 runs 14 residues. Germline assignment: CDR1 SEHNR and CDR2 FQNEAQ (reference sequence). In DNA, the CDR3 is TGTGCCAGCAGCCCCCGCCAGAGCTCCTACGAGCAGTACTTC. It encodes CASSPRQSSYEQYF.

This sequence joins TRBV9 and TRBJ1-4; TRBD1 matches at 9 bases. The germline V gene has CDR1 SGDLS and CDR2 YYNGEE. The CDR3 totals 14 residues. Germline trimming cut 4 bases from V and 5 bases from J; bases unmatched to any gene: 3. Here the CDR3 DNA reads TGTGCCAGCAGCAAGACAGGGGGGAATGAAAAACTGTTTTTT. This translates into CASSKTGGNEKLFF.

This chain joins TRBV19 and TRBJ1-2; 7 bases agree with TRBD1. This CDR3 has 13 residues. CDR1 and CDR2 (germline): LNHDA, SQIVND (reference sequence). Trimming took 8 bases from V and 2 from J; bases not matched to a gene: 5. This CDR3 reads CASWRGQNYGYTF. The CDR3 DNA reads TGTGCCAGTTGGAGGGGACAGAACTATGGCTACACCTTC.

This sequence joins TRBV15 and TRBJ2-1, with 8 bases matching TRBD2. Losses at the gene ends were 0 bases for V and 3 bases for J; bases not matched to a gene: 4. Germline V gene lookup returns CDR1 LNHNV and CDR2 YYDKDF (reference sequence). The CDR3 has 16 residues. The CDR3 loop reads CATSRDWRGDYNEQFF. CDR3 in DNA: TGTGCCACCAGCAGAGATTGGCGGGGGGACTACAATGAGCAGTTCTTC.

V and J are TRBV4-2 and TRBJ2-2; a possible D gene is TRBD1 (6 bases). V gave up 1 base and J gave up 4 bases, with 13 bases separating them. The CDR3 extends over 16 amino acids. The germline V gene has CDR1 LGHNA and CDR2 YNFKEQ. This chain's CDR3 is CASSQARDISTGELFF. The CDR3 nucleotides read TGTGCCAGCAGCCAAGCCCGGGACATTTCCACCGGGGAGCTGTTTTTT.

The chain recombines TRBV2 with TRBJ2-7, with a weak D call TRBD2 (5 bases). The CDR3 is 14 amino acids. Germline V lookup: CDR1 SNHLY, CDR2 FYNNEI. The ends were cut back, 6 bases at V and 5 bases at J, with 17 bases in the middle. CDR3 residues: CASRRTDLANEQYF. CDR3 sequence (DNA): TGTGCCAGCAGACGGACGGACTTGGCTAACGAGCAGTACTTC.

The V call is TRBV18, the J call TRBJ1-2; D is ambiguous. Per the germline V gene, CDR1 is KGHSH and CDR2 is LQKENI. The CDR3 has 14 residues. V was trimmed by 3 bases and J by 3 bases, leaving 11 bases between them. The CDR3 DNA reads as TGTGCCAGCTCACCTCCAACGCACTACTATGGCTACACCTTC. It specifies CASSPPTHYYGYTF.

The chain couples TRBV6-1 to TRBJ1-1; D is ambiguous. CDR3 length: 14 residues. V lost 4 bases and J lost 4, with 13 bases in between. From germline, CDR1 is MNHNS and CDR2 SASEGT. CDR3: CASSVGRWGTEAFF. CDR3 nucleotide sequence: TGTGCCAGCAGTGTCGGCCGGTGGGGCACTGAAGCTTTCTTT.

The chain combines TRBV6-1 with TRBJ2-5; D is ambiguous. Germline assignment: CDR1 MNHNS and CDR2 SASEGT. V gave up 7 bases and J gave up 5 bases, with 14 bases separating them. The CDR3 extends over 13 amino acids. In nucleotides, the CDR3 is TGTGCCAGCAATCACCCACCCCGGGAGACCCAGTACTTC. This gives the protein CASNHPPRETQYF.

This sequence joins TRBV2 and TRBJ1-6; possible D gene TRBD1, 5 bases. The V gene lost 0 bases and the J gene lost 9 bases, with 9 bases spanning the gap. Germline values: CDR1 SNHLY, CDR2 FYNNEI. This CDR3 spans 14 amino acids. The chain's CDR3 is CASSEARASSPLHF. In nucleotides, the CDR3 is TGTGCCAGCAGTGAAGCCAGGGCGAGTTCACCCCTCCACTTT.

The chain couples TRBV30 to TRBJ1-6; D is unresolved. The CDR3 is 15 residues long. Trimming stripped 0 bases from V and 5 bases from J, with 11 bases between. Germline loops: CDR1 GTSNPN, CDR2 SVGIG (reference sequence). The CDR3 nucleotides are TGTGCCTGGAGTGTTTGGGCAGTAAATAATTCACCCCTCCACTTT. Translating it yields CAWSVWAVNNSPLHF.

This clone was picked up one time. This chain uses TRBV30 with TRBJ1-6, with D perhaps matching TRBD1 (5 bases). This CDR3 contains 15 residues. Germline V gene lookup returns CDR1 GTSNPN and CDR2 SVGIG (reference sequence). Deletions cut 3 bases from V and 7 bases from J, with 16 bases between. CDR3 in amino acids: CAWRRGASTNSPLHF. The CDR3 DNA reads TGTGCCTGGAGGAGGGGAGCTTCTACCAATTCACCCCTCCACTTT. The variable domain in full, completed from reference TRBV30 and TRBJ1-6, reads SQTIHQWPATLVQPVGSPLSLECTVEGTSNPNLYWYRQAAGRGLQLLFYSVGIGQISSEVPQNLSASRPQDRQFILSSKKLLLSDSGFYLCAWRRGASTNSPLHFGNGTRLTVT.

This clone was observed a handful of times. The V gene is TRBV9, the J gene TRBJ1-1; D may be TRBD1 (6 bases). V was clipped by 3 bases and J by 6 bases, with 21 bases between them. Germline V gene lookup returns CDR1 SGDLS and CDR2 YYNGEE. CDR3 length: 16 residues. The CDR3 nucleotides read TGTGCCAGCAGCGGAGATCGGATGGGGGGCTGGGCTGAAGCTTTCTTT. Amino acids: CASSGDRMGGWAEAFF.

V and J are TRBV6-1 and TRBJ2-7; 8 bases align to TRBD1. The CDR3 extends over 13 amino acids. Germline V gene data show CDR1 as MNHNS and CDR2 as SASEGT. Trimming cost V 8 bases and J 7 bases; bases outside gene matches: 10. The CDR3 loop reads CASGFQGAREQYF. The CDR3 region has the DNA TGTGCCAGCGGTTTTCAGGGGGCGCGGGAGCAGTACTTC.

This chain joins TRBV18 and TRBJ2-5; TRBD2 matches 10 bases. This CDR3 is built from 17 residues. Germline CDR1 and CDR2: KGHSH and LQKENI. V trimming: 2 bases; J trimming: 2 bases; junction bases outside the gene matches: 8. The CDR3 DNA is TGTGCCAGCTCACCAGGGAGGATAGCGGGAGGTCAAGAGACCCAGTACTTC. It yields the protein CASSPGRIAGGQETQYF.

In its sample, this clone ranks as medium-sized. The chain joins TRBV5-1 to TRBJ2-1, with 9 bases identical to TRBD1. The CDR3 covers 14 residues. Unmatched junction bases numbered 6, after V lost 6 bases and J lost 5 bases. Germline V gene lookup returns CDR1 SGHRS and CDR2 YFSETQ. The CDR3 protein is CASTRDRANNEQFF. Here the CDR3 DNA reads TGCGCCAGCACCCGGGACAGGGCAAACAATGAGCAGTTCTTC.

This sequence joins TRBV28 and TRBJ2-7; D not certain. CDR1 MDHEN and CDR2 SYDVKM come from the germline V gene. The CDR3 length is 16 residues. V shed 3 bases and J shed 2 bases, with 17 bases lying between them. In DNA, the CDR3 is TGTGCCAGCAGTTTTTCGCCTGGGCTCAACACCTACGAGCAGTACTTC. This codes for CASSFSPGLNTYEQYF. The complete variable domain, with remaining parts taken from reference TRBV28 and TRBJ2-7, reads DVKVTQSSRYLVKRTGEKVFLECVQDMDHENMFWYRQDPGLGLRLIYFSYDVKMKEKGDIPEGYSVSREKKERFSLILESASTNQTSMYLCASSFSPGLNTYEQYFGPGTRLTVT.